One and the same sample provided the 2 T cell receptor beta chains below, sequenced in a study of shared clonotypes between healthy human individuals. Libraries were prepared by immunoSEQ multiplex PCR; TCRdb keeps only in-frame clonotypes and omits some of them. The sample carries about 2 million clones, over 85% recorded once. Sequenced: naive CD4+ T cells sorted from blood. Indicated subset: CD45RA+ positively selected. These receptors originate from a man between 18 and 29 years old in good health.

In DNA, the CDR3 is TGTGCCAGCAGCTCCCGAGGGAGGGAAGCGTACAATGAGCAGTTCTTC. It yields the protein CASSSRGREAYNEQFF. The V and J genes are TRBV7-2 and TRBJ2-1; 7 nucleotides match TRBD2. Unmatched junction bases numbered 10, after V lost 4 bases and J lost 4 bases. Germline V gene sequence: CDR1 SGHTA, CDR2 FQGNSA. The CDR3 has 16 amino acids.

Note on this clone: A junction boundary mismatches the germline segment, possibly from a read error. J is TRBJ1-2 and V is TRBV15; D ambiguous. The length of the CDR3 is 14 residues. Germline CDR1 is LNHNV and CDR2 is YYDKDF (reference sequence). CDR3 region: CATRSGTTNYGYTF. CDR3 bases: TGTGCCACCAGAAGCGGAACTACTAATTATGGCTACACCTTC.